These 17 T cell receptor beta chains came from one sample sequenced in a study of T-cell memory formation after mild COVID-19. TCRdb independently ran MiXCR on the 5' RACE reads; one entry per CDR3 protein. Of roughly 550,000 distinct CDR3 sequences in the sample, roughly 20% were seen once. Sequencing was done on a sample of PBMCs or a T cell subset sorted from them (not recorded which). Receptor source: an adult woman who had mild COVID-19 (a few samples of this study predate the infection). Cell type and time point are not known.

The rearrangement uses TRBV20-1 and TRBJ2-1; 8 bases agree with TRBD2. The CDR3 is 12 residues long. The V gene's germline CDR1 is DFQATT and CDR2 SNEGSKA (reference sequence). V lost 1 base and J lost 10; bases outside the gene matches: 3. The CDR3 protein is CSARAIAGEQFF. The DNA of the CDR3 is TGCAGTGCTAGAGCGATAGCGGGAGAGCAGTTCTTC.

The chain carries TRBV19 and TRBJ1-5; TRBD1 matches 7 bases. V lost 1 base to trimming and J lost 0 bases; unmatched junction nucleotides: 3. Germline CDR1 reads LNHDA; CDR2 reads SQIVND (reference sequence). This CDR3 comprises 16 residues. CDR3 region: CASSIGTGHSNQPQHF. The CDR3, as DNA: TGTGCCAGTAGTATAGGGACAGGACATAGCAATCAGCCCCAGCATTTT.

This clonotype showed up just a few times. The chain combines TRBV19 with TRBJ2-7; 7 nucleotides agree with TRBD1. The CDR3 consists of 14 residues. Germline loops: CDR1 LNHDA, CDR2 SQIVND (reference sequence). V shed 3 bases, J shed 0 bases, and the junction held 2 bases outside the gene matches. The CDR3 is CASSIQGVSYEQYF. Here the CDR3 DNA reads TGTGCCAGTAGTATCCAGGGGGTCTCCTACGAGCAGTACTTC.

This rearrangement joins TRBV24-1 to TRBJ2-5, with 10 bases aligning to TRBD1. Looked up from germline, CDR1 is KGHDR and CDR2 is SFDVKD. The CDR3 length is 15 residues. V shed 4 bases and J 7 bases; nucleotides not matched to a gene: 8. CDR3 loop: CATSDPRDRGRTQYF. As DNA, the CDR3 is TGTGCCACCAGTGACCCCCGGGACAGGGGACGGACCCAGTACTTC.

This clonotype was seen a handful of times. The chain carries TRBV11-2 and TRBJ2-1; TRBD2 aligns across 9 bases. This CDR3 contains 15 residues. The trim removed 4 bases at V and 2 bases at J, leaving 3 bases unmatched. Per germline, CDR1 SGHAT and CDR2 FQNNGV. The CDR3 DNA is TGTGCCAGCAGCTCGCGGGGGGGTACCTACAATGAGCAGTTCTTC. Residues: CASSSRGGTYNEQFF. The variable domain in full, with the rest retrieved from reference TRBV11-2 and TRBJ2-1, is EAGVAQSPRYKIIEKRQSVAFWCNPISGHATLYWYQQILGQGPKLLIQFQNNGVVDDSQLPKDRFSAERLKGVDSTLKIQPAKLEDSAVYLCASSSRGGTYNEQFFGPGTRLTVL.

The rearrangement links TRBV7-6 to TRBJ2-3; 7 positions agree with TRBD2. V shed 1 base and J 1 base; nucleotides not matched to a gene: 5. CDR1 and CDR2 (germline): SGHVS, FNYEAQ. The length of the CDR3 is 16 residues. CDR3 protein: CASSLGAGVGTDTQYF. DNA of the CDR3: TGTGCCAGCAGCTTAGGCGCGGGGGTCGGCACAGATACGCAGTATTTT.

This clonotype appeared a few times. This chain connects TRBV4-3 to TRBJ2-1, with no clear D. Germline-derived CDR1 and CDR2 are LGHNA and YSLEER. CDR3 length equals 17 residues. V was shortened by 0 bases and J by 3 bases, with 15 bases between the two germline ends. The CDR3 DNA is TGCGCCAGCAGCCAAGATATCACGTATTCTTTCTACAATGAGCAGTTCTTC. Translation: CASSQDITYSFYNEQFF.

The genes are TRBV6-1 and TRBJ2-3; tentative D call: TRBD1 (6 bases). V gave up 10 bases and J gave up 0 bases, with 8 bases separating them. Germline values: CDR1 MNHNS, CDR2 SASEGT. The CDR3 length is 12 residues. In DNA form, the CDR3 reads TGTGCCATCAGGGGCAGCACAGATACGCAGTATTTT. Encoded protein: CAIRGSTDTQYF.

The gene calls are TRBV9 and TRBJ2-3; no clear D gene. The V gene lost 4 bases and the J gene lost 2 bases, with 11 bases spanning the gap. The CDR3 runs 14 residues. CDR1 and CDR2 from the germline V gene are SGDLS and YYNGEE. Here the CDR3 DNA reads TGTGCCAGCAGCACTACAACCGTCACAGATACGCAGTATTTT. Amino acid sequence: CASSTTTVTDTQYF.

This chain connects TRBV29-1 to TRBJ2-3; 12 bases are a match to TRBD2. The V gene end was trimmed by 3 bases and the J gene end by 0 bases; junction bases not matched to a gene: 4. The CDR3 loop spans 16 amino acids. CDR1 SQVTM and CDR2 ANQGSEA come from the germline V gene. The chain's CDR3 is CSVEASGRVSTDTQYF. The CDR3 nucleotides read TGCAGCGTTGAGGCTAGCGGGAGGGTTAGCACAGATACGCAGTATTTT.

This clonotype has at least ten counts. The CDR3 spells CASGLAGATSYEQYF. Here the CDR3 DNA reads TGCGCCAGCGGACTAGCGGGGGCCACCTCCTACGAGCAGTACTTC. The chain is built from TRBV5-1 and TRBJ2-7; 13 nucleotides line up with TRBD2. V shed 7 bases and J 0 bases; nucleotides not matched to a gene: 4. The CDR3 extends over 15 amino acids. CDR1 SGHRS and CDR2 YFSETQ come from the germline V gene.

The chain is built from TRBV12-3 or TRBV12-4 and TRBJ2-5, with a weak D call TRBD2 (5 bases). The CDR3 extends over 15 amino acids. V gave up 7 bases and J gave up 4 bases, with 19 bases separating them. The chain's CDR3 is CASTLSTRGRETQYF. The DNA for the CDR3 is TGTGCCAGCACCTTATCTACTAGAGGGAGAGAGACCCAGTACTTC.

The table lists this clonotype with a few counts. The CDR3 here is CASSLIVGLATDTQYF. The CDR3 DNA reads TGTGCCAGCAGCTTGATTGTGGGACTAGCTACAGATACGCAGTATTTT. The chain combines TRBV12-3 or TRBV12-4 with TRBJ2-3; TRBD2 aligns across 9 bases. The CDR3 is 16 amino acids. V lost 6 bases to trimming and J lost 3 bases; unmatched junction nucleotides: 10.

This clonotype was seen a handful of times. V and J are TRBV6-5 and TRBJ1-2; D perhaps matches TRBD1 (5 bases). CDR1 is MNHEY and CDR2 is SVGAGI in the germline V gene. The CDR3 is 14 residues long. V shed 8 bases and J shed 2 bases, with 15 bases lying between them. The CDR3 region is CASAGPGENYGYTF. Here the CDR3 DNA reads TGTGCCAGCGCGGGACCCGGAGAAAACTATGGCTACACCTTC.

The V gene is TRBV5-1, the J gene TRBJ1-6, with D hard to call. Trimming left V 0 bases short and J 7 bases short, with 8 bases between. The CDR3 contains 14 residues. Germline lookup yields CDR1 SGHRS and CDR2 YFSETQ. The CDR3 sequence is CASSLEVGNSPLHF. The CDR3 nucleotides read TGCGCCAGCAGCTTGGAAGTAGGGAATTCACCCCTCCACTTT.

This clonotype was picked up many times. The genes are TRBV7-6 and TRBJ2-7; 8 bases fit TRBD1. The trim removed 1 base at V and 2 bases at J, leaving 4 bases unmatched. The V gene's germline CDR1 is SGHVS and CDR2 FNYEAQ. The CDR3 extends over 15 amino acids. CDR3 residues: CASSLGQGYTYEQYF. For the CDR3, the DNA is TGTGCCAGCAGCTTAGGACAGGGGTATACCTACGAGCAGTACTTC.

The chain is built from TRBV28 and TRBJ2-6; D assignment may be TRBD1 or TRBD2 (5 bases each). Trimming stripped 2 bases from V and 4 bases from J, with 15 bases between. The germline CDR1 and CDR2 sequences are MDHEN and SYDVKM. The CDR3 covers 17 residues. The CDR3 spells CASSLPWTGTGANVLTF. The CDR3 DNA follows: TGTGCCAGCAGTTTACCCTGGACTGGGACCGGGGCCAACGTCCTGACTTTC.